In its sample, the clone carrying this T cell receptor beta chain was seen many times. TCRdb re-called the RT-PCR reads with MiXCR, one entry per CDR3 protein. The sample has 550,000 to 750,000 distinct CDR3 sequences; about 14% are singletons. The sample consisted of memory CD4+ T cells from blood. The source of this sequence is a female donor in good health, serving as a healthy control.

The CDR3 DNA reads as TGTGCCAGCCAACCGGACAGGTGGGGCACAGATACGCAGTATTTT. It specifies CASQPDRWGTDTQYF. The chain uses TRBV27 and TRBJ2-3, with 7 bases aligning to TRBD1. The CDR3 has 15 residues. V lost 8 bases, J lost 1 base, and 9 bases stayed unmatched. Germline CDR1 and CDR2: MNHEY and SMNVEV (reference sequence).